One and the same sample provided the 28 T cell receptor beta chains below, sequenced in a study of blood T cell repertoires in COVID-19. Clones were read by immunoSEQ multiplex PCR, and TCRdb kept only the in-frame ones, dropping some. The data show approximately 75,000 clones, 88% seen once. The sequencing input was peripheral blood. The receptors here all came from a man over 45 with acute or convalescent COVID-19.

This chain links TRBV9 with TRBJ1-2; 8 bases fit TRBD1. CDR3 length: 15 residues. CDR1 and CDR2 from the germline V gene are SGDLS and YYNGEE. The V segment lost 0 bases and the J segment 8 bases; nucleotides outside the gene matches: 9. The CDR3 bases are TGTGCCAGCAGCGTAGCTACGGACAGGGTTGGCGGCTACACCTTC. It is translated as CASSVATDRVGGYTF.

This clone is a singleton in its sample. The chain links TRBV27 to TRBJ2-7; TRBD2 agrees at 8 bases. V was pared by 5 bases and J by 4 bases, with 7 bases of the junction left unmatched. Germline V gene sequence: CDR1 MNHEY, CDR2 SMNVEV (reference sequence). This CDR3 is 14 amino acids long. The CDR3 region is CASSLREGKYEQYF. Here the CDR3 DNA reads TGTGCCAGCAGTCTCCGGGAGGGCAAATACGAGCAGTACTTC.

In its sample, this clone was seen a few times. The CDR3 DNA sequence: TGTGCCAGCAGTTCACGATCTTGGCTGTTGTACGAGCAGTACTTC. The encoded protein is CASSSRSWLLYEQYF. The rearrangement joins TRBV6-5 to TRBJ2-7; D remains unclear. In germline, CDR1 is MNHEY, CDR2 SVGAGI. V lost 4 bases, J lost 4 bases, and 17 bases lay in between. The CDR3 is 15 amino acids.

The CDR3 region is CASSVGLASTDTQYF. CDR3 coding DNA: TGTGCCAGCAGTGTAGGGCTAGCGAGCACAGATACGCAGTATTTT. The gene calls are TRBV6-4 and TRBJ2-3; D may be TRBD2 (6 bases). From germline, CDR1 is MRHNA and CDR2 SNTAGT. The CDR3 spans 15 residues. V lost 4 bases and J 0 bases, leaving 11 bases between the germline ends.

This clone was seen a single time. This chain links TRBV3-1 (or the pseudogene TRBV3-2) with TRBJ1-6; TRBD1 aligns across 7 bases. The V gene's germline CDR1 is LGHDT and CDR2 YNNKEL (reference sequence). The CDR3 contains 15 residues. Unmatched junction bases numbered 2, after V lost 6 bases and J lost 0 bases. The CDR3 DNA sequence: TGTGCCAGCAGGGGACAGAGCTCCTATAATTCACCCCTCCACTTT. Its protein product is CASRGQSSYNSPLHF.

CDR3 loop: CASSSGESQYF. CDR3 nucleotide sequence: TGTGCCAGCAGCTCCGGGGAATCGCAGTATTTT. V and J are TRBV11-3 and TRBJ2-3, with D perhaps TRBD2 (5 bases). Trimming removed 4 bases from V and 10 bases from J, with 9 bases in between. Germline CDR1 and CDR2: SGHNT and YENEEA. The CDR3 spans 11 residues.

This chain links TRBV4-2 with TRBJ2-3; TRBD2 aligns across 12 bases. With 3 bases clipped from V and 4 bases from J, the junction kept 5 bases outside the gene matches. The CDR3 sequence is 16 residues long. Germline CDR1 reads LGHNA; CDR2 reads YNFKEQ. The CDR3: CASSHGTSGYADTQYF. The CDR3 DNA follows: TGTGCCAGCAGCCACGGGACTAGCGGGTACGCAGATACGCAGTATTTT.

V and J are TRBV12-3 or TRBV12-4 and TRBJ2-7; tentatively, D is TRBD2 (6 bases). V gave up 6 bases and J gave up 6 bases, with 12 bases separating them. This CDR3 has 12 amino acids. In nucleotides, the CDR3 is TGTGCCAGCAGCCATGGGGGGTTCGAGCAGTACTTC. It is translated as CASSHGGFEQYF.

A single count supports this clone. The chain recombines TRBV4-1 with TRBJ1-2, with D perhaps matching TRBD1 (5 bases). Per germline, CDR1 MGHRA and CDR2 YSYEKL. The CDR3 spans 15 residues. V was pared by 2 bases and J by 3 bases, with 13 bases between. The CDR3 here is CASSQPGLGYYGYTF. CDR3 nucleotide sequence: TGCGCCAGCAGCCAACCAGGGCTTGGGTACTATGGCTACACCTTC.

The chain has TRBV19 and TRBJ2-5, with TRBD1 matching 7 bases. Germline values: CDR1 LNHDA, CDR2 SQIVND (reference sequence). The CDR3 consists of 13 residues. J gave up 2 bases and V 10 bases, and 7 bases lay outside the gene matches. The CDR3 loop is CATSWTGQETQYF. Here the CDR3 DNA reads TGTGCCACCTCGTGGACAGGACAAGAGACCCAGTACTTC.

The chain couples TRBV6-5 to TRBJ1-4; 7 bases are shared with TRBD1. Germline CDR1 is MNHEY and CDR2 is SVGAGI. The CDR3 runs to 14 residues. The V gene end was trimmed by 6 bases and the J gene end by 5 bases; junction bases not matched to a gene: 6. CDR3 bases: TGTGCCAGCAGGGTATTACAGGGGAATGAAAAACTGTTTTTT. Translation: CASRVLQGNEKLFF.

The chain combines TRBV7-9 with TRBJ1-1; 7 bases agree with TRBD1. V was pared by 8 bases and J by 1 base, with 4 bases of the junction left unmatched. Germline V gene data show CDR1 as SEHNR and CDR2 as FQNEAQ (reference sequence). There are 13 residues in the CDR3. CDR3 protein: CASSGQQNTEAFF. Written as DNA, the CDR3 is TGTGCCAGCTCGGGACAGCAGAACACTGAAGCTTTCTTT.

This clone was seen a few times. The V call is TRBV6-6, the J call TRBJ2-2; perhaps TRBD1 as D (6 bases). Germline CDR1 reads MNHNY; CDR2 reads SVGAGI (reference sequence). The CDR3 is 16 residues long. Deletions cut 4 bases from V and 1 base from J, with 13 bases between. CDR3 protein: CASSFPGTQNTGELFF. CDR3 in DNA: TGTGCCAGCAGTTTTCCCGGGACACAGAACACCGGGGAGCTGTTTTTT.

The rearrangement joins TRBV11-2 to TRBJ2-3; 13 bases map to TRBD2. CDR3 length equals 16 residues. CDR1 is SGHAT, CDR2 FQNNGV, per germline. V trimming: 5 bases; J trimming: 4 bases; junction bases outside the gene matches: 6. For the CDR3, the DNA is TGTGCCAGCAGCGTGACTAGCGGGGGGACCGCAGATACGCAGTATTTT. Encoded protein: CASSVTSGGTADTQYF.

As DNA, the CDR3 is TGTGCCAGCAGGTTGGGGTTAGACGGCGGCACTGAAGCTTTCTTT. Amino acids: CASRLGLDGGTEAFF. V usage is TRBV7-9 and J usage is TRBJ1-1, with D uncertain. The germline V gene encodes CDR1 SEHNR and CDR2 FQNEAQ (reference sequence). Trimming stripped 6 bases from V and 4 bases from J, with 18 bases between. This CDR3 has 15 residues.

For the CDR3, the DNA is TGTGCCTGGAGTGTAGGTCAGGGTCGCGGCTACACCTTC. Residues: CAWSVGQGRGYTF. The chain uses TRBV30 and TRBJ1-2, with D possibly matching TRBD1 (5 bases). The V end was cut by 0 bases, the J end by 8 bases, with 13 bases between. This CDR3 has 13 residues. The V gene's germline CDR1 is GTSNPN and CDR2 SVGIG (reference sequence).

V is TRBV19 and J is TRBJ1-2; TRBD1 aligns across 8 bases. Losses at the gene ends were 7 bases for V and 8 bases for J; bases not matched to a gene: 15. Germline V gene data show CDR1 as LNHDA and CDR2 as SQIVND (reference sequence). The CDR3 consists of 15 residues. For the CDR3, the DNA is TGTGCCAGTACCCCCAGGACAGGGATGGCGTGGGGCTACACCTTC. It encodes CASTPRTGMAWGYTF.

This rearrangement joins TRBV7-2 to TRBJ2-7; 9 bases are shared with TRBD2. The CDR3 has 14 residues. The J segment lost 6 bases and the V segment lost 5 bases, leaving 8 bases of the junction unmatched. Germline CDR1 SGHTA, CDR2 FQGNSA. The CDR3 protein is CASSPGAGGREQYF. CDR3 nucleotide sequence: TGTGCCAGCAGCCCGGGGGCGGGGGGGCGCGAGCAGTACTTC.

The CDR3 reads CASSGDISYEQYF. CDR3 DNA sequence: TGTGCCAGCAGCGGGGACATCTCCTACGAGCAGTACTTC. The gene calls are TRBV2 and TRBJ2-7; TRBD1 is a possible D gene (6 bases). The CDR3 totals 13 residues. The V gene's germline CDR1 is SNHLY and CDR2 FYNNEI. Trimming removed 6 bases at V and 0 bases at J, with 9 bases between.

The chain recombines TRBV4-1 with TRBJ2-7; D perhaps matches TRBD2 (6 bases). Trimming pared 2 bases from V and 5 bases from J, leaving 22 bases between. The CDR3 sequence is 17 residues long. Germline values: CDR1 MGHRA, CDR2 YSYEKL. CDR3 residues: CASSQTTGAGGKDEQYF. The CDR3 DNA is TGCGCCAGCAGCCAAACAACCGGGGCCGGGGGAAAGGACGAGCAGTACTTC.

The V call is TRBV5-1, the J call TRBJ2-7; TRBD1 is a possible D gene (6 bases). The length of the CDR3 is 15 residues. V was pared by 4 bases and J by 0 bases, with 14 bases between. Germline lookup yields CDR1 SGHRS and CDR2 YFSETQ. The CDR3 DNA is TGCGCCAGCAGCAACACACGACAGGCCTCCTACGAGCAGTACTTC. Translated, it gives CASSNTRQASYEQYF.

This chain links TRBV6-4 with TRBJ1-2; 8 nucleotides agree with TRBD1. J gave up 7 bases and V 5 bases, and 12 bases lay outside the gene matches. Germline-derived CDR1 and CDR2 are MRHNA and SNTAGT. The CDR3 spans 15 residues. The CDR3 loop reads CASSRSGTGSSGYTF. The CDR3 DNA is TGTGCCAGCAGTAGGTCCGGGACAGGTTCATCTGGCTACACCTTC.

The J gene is TRBJ1-1, the V gene TRBV24-1; the D is unclear. The germline V gene encodes CDR1 KGHDR and CDR2 SFDVKD. V was trimmed by 4 bases and J by 11 bases, leaving 19 bases between them. This CDR3 has 14 residues. Here the CDR3 reads CATSDPLAPLEAFF. The CDR3, as DNA: TGTGCCACCAGTGACCCATTAGCCCCACTCGAGGCTTTCTTT.

This clone showed up just once. The CDR3 protein is CASSLGHYEQYF. The CDR3 nucleotides are TGTGCCAGCAGCTTGGGACACTACGAGCAGTACTTC. The V gene is TRBV5-6, the J gene TRBJ2-7; D is unresolved. The CDR3 is 12 residues long. V lost 0 bases and J lost 3, with 4 bases in between. Germline CDR1 and CDR2: SGHDT and YYEEEE.

This clone has just a few counts. This chain joins TRBV28 and TRBJ1-2; D uncertain. V lost 5 bases and J lost 0, with 13 bases in between. The CDR3 consists of 15 residues. Germline V lookup: CDR1 MDHEN, CDR2 SYDVKM. The CDR3 DNA reads as TGTGCCAGCAGTCTTGGTTACAGAGCTAACTATGGCTACACCTTC. Translating gives CASSLGYRANYGYTF.

The genes are TRBV27 and TRBJ2-7, with D maybe TRBD1 (5 bases). Between the trimmed V and J ends, which lost 10 bases and 5 bases, there was a span of 21 bases. CDR1 and CDR2 (germline): MNHEY, SMNVEV (reference sequence). This CDR3 has 14 residues. This CDR3 reads CANHSETDNDEQYF. The CDR3 nucleotides are TGTGCCAATCACTCCGAGACAGATAATGACGAGCAGTACTTC.

The chain recombines TRBV4-1 with TRBJ2-1; 14 bases line up with TRBD2. The CDR3 sequence is 16 residues long. Unmatched junction bases numbered 3, after V lost 4 bases and J lost 4 bases. CDR1 MGHRA and CDR2 YSYEKL come from the germline V gene. The DNA for the CDR3 is TGCGCCAGCAGCCCAGGACTAGCGGGGGGATACAATGAGCAGTTCTTC. This codes for CASSPGLAGGYNEQFF.

The chain uses TRBV18 and TRBJ2-3, with D tentatively TRBD1 (5 bases). The ends were cut back, 5 bases at V and 1 base at J, with 16 bases in the middle. Germline V gene sequence: CDR1 KGHSH, CDR2 LQKENI. This CDR3 has 16 residues. The CDR3 sequence: CASSKIQGLGTDTQYF. The DNA for the CDR3 is TGTGCCAGCTCAAAGATTCAGGGTTTAGGCACAGATACGCAGTATTTT.